This entry features one T cell receptor (beta chain) sequence. What it binds is not known. This CDR3 region has 16 residues. V lost 1 base to trimming and J lost 5 bases; unmatched junction nucleotides: 7. Germline CDR1 is MGHRA and CDR2 is YSYEKL. This specimen belongs to a study of cytomegalovirus exposure and HLA in healthy donors. Study results and limitations: Among TCR beta chains, those listed as cytomegalovirus-associated numbered around 180.

Primers for the PCR totalled 60 Vbeta and 13 Jbeta. Produced via immunoSEQ multiplex PCR; TCRdb's table is partial and in-frame only. This sample has 150,000 to 200,000 clones, with 77% found just once. This clonotype was obtained from a male donor in good health and CMV-seropositive. Sequenced input: PBMCs. V usage is TRBV4-1 and J usage is TRBJ2-2; 7 bases are a match to TRBD2. As DNA, the CDR3 is TGCGCCAGCAGCCAAGTCGGGACTAAAAGGACCGGGGAGCTGTTTTTT. It specifies CASSQVGTKRTGELFF.